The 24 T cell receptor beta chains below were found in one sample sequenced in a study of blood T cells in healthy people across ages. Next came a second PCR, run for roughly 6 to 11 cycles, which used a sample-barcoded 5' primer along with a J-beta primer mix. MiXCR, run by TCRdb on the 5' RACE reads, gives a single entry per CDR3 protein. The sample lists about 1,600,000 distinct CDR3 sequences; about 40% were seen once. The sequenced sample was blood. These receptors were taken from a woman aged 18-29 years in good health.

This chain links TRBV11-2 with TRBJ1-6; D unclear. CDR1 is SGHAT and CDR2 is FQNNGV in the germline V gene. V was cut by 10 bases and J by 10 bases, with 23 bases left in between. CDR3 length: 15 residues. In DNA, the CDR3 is TGTGCCACCCCGGGTTTCGTCGGGGTGCGATCACCCCTCCACTTT. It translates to CATPGFVGVRSPLHF.

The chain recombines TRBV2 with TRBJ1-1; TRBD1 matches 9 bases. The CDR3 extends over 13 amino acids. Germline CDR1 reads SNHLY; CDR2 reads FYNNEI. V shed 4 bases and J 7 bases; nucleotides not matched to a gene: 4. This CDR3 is CASSGTGEYEAFF. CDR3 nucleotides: TGTGCCAGCAGTGGGACAGGGGAATATGAAGCTTTCTTT.

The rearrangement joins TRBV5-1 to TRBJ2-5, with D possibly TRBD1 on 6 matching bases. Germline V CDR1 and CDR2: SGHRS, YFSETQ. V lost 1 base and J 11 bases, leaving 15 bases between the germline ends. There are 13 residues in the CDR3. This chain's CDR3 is CASSLSGVNEQYF. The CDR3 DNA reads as TGCGCCAGCAGCTTGTCAGGGGTCAATGAGCAGTACTTC.

CDR3 residues: CSARDGAGAENSNQPQHF. CDR3 DNA: TGCAGTGCTAGAGATGGGGCAGGGGCTGAAAATAGCAATCAGCCCCAGCATTTT. The chain links TRBV20-1 to TRBJ1-5; maybe TRBD1 (6 bases). The V end lost 0 bases, the J end lost 0 bases, and 18 bases lay between the germline ends. In germline, CDR1 is DFQATT, CDR2 SNEGSKA (reference sequence). This CDR3 is 18 amino acids long.

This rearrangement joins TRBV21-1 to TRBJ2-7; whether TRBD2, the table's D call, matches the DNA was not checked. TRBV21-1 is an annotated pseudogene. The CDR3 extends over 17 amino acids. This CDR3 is CASSNASRLSRHYEQYF. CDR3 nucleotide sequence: TGTGCCAGCAGCAATGCAAGCAGACTTAGTCGACACTACGAGCAGTACTTC.

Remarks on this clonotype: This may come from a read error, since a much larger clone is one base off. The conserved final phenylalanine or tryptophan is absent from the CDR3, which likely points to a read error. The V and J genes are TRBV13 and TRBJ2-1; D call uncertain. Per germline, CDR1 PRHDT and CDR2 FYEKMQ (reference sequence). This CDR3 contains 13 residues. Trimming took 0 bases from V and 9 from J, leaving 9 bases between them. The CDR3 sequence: CASSLGSYGEQFL. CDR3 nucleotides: TGTGCCAGCAGCTTAGGATCATACGGTGAGCAGTTCTTG.

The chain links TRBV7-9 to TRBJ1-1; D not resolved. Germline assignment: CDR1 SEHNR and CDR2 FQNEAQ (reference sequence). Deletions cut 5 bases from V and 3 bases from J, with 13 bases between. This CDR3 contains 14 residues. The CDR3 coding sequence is TGTGCCAGCAGCCCCCCGGGAATCGACACTGAAGCTTTCTTT. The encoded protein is CASSPPGIDTEAFF.

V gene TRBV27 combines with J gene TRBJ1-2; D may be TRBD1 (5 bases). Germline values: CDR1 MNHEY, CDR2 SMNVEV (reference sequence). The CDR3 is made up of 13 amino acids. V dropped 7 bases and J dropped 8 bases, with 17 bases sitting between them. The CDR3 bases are TGTGCCAGCACGGGAGGGGCCCGCTCCGGCTACACCTTC. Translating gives CASTGGARSGYTF.

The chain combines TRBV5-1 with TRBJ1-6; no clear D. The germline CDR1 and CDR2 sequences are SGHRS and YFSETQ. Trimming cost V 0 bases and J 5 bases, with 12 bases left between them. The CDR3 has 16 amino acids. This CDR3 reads CASSLGQSANNSPLHF. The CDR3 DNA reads TGCGCCAGCAGCTTGGGGCAGAGTGCAAATAATTCACCCCTCCACTTT.

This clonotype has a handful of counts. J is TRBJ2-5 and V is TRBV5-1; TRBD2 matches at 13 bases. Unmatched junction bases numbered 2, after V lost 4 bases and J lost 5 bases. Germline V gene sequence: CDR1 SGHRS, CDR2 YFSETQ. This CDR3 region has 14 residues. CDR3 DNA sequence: TGCGCCAGCAGCGGGACTAGCGGGACGGAGACCCAGTACTTC. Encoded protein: CASSGTSGTETQYF.

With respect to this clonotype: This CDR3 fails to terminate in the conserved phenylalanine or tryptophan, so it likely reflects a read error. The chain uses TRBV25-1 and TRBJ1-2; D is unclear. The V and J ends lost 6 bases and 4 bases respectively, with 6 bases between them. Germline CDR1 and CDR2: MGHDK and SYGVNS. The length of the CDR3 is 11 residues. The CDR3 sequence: CASSRSYGYTS. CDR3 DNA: TGTGCCAGCAGCCGAAGCTATGGCTACACCTCC.

In DNA form, the CDR3 reads TGTGCCACCAGCAGGAACCAAGGAGAGAGGAAAGATACGCAGTATTTT. It encodes CATSRNQGERKDTQYF. The chain is built from TRBV15 and TRBJ2-3; D not resolved. Germline-derived CDR1 and CDR2 are LNHNV and YYDKDF (reference sequence). CDR3 length equals 16 residues. The V end was cut by 3 bases, the J end by 5 bases, with 18 bases between.

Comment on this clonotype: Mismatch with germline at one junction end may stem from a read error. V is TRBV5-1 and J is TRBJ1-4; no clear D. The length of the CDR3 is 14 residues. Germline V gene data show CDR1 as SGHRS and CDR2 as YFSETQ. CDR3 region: CASSPGRGNEKQFF. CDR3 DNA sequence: TGCGCCAGCAGCCCCGGACGGGGAAATGAAAAACAGTTTTTT.

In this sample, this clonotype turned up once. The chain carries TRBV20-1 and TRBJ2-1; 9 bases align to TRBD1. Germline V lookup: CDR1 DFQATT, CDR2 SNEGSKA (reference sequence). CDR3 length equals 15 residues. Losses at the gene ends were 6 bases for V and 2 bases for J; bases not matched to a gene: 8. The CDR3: CSAPQGAVTYNEQFF. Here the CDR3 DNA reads TGCAGTGCGCCACAGGGGGCGGTGACCTACAATGAGCAGTTCTTC.

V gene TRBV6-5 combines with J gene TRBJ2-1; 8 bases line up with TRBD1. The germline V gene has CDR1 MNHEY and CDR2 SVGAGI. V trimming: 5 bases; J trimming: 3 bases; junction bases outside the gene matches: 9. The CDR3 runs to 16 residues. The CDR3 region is CASSLRTGTYYNEQFF. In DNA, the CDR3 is TGTGCCAGCAGTCTCCGGACAGGGACCTACTACAATGAGCAGTTCTTC.

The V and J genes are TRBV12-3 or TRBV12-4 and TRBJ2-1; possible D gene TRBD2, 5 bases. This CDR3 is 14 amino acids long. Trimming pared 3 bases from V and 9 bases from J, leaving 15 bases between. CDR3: CASSLGILSGEQFF. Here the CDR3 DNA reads TGTGCCAGCAGTTTGGGCATCTTGAGCGGTGAGCAGTTCTTC.

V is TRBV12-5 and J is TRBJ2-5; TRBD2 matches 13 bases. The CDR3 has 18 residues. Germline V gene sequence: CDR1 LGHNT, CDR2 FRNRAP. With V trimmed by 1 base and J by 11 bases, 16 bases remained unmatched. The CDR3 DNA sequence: TGTGCTAGTGGTTTGGAAAAAAAAACTAGCGGGAGGGCTAATGAGCAGTACTTC. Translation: CASGLEKKTSGRANEQYF. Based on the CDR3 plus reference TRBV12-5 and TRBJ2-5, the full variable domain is DARVTQTPRHKVTEMGQEVTMRCQPILGHNTVFWYRQTMMQGLELLAYFRNRAPLDDSGMPKDRFSAEMPDATLATLKIQPSEPRDSAVYFCASGLEKKTSGRANEQYFGPGTRLLVL.

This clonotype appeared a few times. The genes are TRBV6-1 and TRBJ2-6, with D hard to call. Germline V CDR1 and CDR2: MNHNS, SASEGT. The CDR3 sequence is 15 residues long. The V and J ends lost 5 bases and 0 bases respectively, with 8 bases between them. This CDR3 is CASSTVFSGANVLTF. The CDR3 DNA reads TGTGCCAGCAGTACAGTATTCTCTGGGGCCAACGTCCTGACTTTC.

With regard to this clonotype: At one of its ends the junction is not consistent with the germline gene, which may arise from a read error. CDR3 in DNA: TGTGTCAGCAGCCCCGGACTAGCGGAGTACACAGATACGCAGTATTTT. Residues: CVSSPGLAEYTDTQYF. The rearrangement uses TRBV5-6 and TRBJ2-3, with TRBD2 matching over 10 bases. Germline values: CDR1 SGHDT, CDR2 YYEEEE. This CDR3 has 16 residues.

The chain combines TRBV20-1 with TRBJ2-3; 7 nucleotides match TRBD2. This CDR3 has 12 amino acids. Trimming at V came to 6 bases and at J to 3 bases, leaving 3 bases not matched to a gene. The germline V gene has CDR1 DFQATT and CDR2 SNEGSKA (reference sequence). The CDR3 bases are TGCAGTGCCCCAGCGGGAACAGATACGCAGTATTTT. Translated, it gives CSAPAGTDTQYF.

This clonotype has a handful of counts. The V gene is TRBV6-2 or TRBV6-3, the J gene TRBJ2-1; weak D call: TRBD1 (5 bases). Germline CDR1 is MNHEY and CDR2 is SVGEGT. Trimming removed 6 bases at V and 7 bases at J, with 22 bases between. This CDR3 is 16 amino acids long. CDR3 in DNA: TGTGCCAGCAGCCTAATAGGCCAACAGGTCTGGAATGAGCAGTTCTTC. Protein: CASSLIGQQVWNEQFF.

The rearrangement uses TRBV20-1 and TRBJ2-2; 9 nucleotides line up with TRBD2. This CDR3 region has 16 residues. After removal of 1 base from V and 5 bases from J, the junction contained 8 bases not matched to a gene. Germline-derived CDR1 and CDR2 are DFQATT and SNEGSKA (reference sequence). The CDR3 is CSARVGAGGWTGELFF. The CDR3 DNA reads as TGCAGTGCTAGAGTCGGAGCGGGGGGATGGACCGGGGAGCTGTTTTTT.

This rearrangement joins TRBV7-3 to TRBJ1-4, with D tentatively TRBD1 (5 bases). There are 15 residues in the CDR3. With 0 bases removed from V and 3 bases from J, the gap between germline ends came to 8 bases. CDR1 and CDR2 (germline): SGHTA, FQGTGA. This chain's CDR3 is CASSLTGAPNEKLFF. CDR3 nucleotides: TGTGCCAGCAGCTTAACCGGGGCTCCTAATGAAAAACTGTTTTTT.

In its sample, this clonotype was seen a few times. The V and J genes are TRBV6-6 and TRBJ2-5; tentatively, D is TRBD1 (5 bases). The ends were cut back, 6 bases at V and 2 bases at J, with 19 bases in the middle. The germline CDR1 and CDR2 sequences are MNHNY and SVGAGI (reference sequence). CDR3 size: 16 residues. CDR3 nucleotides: TGTGCCAGCAGCCTGACAGCGCTGAATTTTCAAGAGACCCAGTACTTC. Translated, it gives CASSLTALNFQETQYF.